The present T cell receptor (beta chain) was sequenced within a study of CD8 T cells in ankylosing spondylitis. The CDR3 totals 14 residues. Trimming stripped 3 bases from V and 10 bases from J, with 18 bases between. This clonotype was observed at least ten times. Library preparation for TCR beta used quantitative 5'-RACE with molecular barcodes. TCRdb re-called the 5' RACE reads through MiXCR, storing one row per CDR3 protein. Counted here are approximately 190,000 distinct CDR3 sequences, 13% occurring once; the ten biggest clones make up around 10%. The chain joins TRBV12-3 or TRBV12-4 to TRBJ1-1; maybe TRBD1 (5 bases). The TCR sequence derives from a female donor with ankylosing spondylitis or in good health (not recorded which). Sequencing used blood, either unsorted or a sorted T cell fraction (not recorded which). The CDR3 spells CASSLTGTKNGAFF. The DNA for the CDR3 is TGTGCCAGCAGTTTGACGGGGACGAAAAATGGAGCTTTCTTT.